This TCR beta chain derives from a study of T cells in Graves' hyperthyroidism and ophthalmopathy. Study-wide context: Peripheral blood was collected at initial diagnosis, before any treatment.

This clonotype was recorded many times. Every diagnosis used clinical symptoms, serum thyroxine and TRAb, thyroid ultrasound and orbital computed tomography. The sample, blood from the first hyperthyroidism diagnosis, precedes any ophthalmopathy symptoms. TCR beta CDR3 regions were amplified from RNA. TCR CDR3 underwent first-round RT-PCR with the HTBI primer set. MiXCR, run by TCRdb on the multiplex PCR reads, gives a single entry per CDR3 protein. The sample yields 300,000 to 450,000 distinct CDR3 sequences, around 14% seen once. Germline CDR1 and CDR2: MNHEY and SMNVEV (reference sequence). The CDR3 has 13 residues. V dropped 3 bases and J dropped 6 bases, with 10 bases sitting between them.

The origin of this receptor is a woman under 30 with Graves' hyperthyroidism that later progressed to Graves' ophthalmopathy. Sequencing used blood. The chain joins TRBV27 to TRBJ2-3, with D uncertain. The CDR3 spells CASSLSEWDTQYF. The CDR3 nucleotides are TGTGCCAGCAGTTTGTCGGAGTGGGATACGCAGTATTTT.